This T cell receptor beta chain emerged from a study of T cells expressing NK-cell markers. Study context: The TCR beta repertoires were obtained from sorted CD3+CD56+NKG2C+, CD3+CD56+NKG2C- and CD3+CD56-NKG2C+ T cells. The sequencing cohort of eight donors included seven HCMV-seropositive individuals and one seronegative individual.

Notes on this clonotype: The antigen remains undetermined.

Whole-study findings and limits: Researchers report these clonotypes also headed the CD3+CD56-NKG2C+ fraction in a few donors.

The V gene's germline CDR1 is SGHVS and CDR2 FQNEAQ. The CDR3 runs 16 residues. What made the TCR beta cDNA was 5'RACE template switching with UMIs. Following a re-call of the 5' RACE reads, TCRdb has one entry per CDR3 protein and lacks DNA. Reported are approximately 550,000 distinct CDR3 sequences; the ten largest clones contain roughly 3.4%. The material sequenced was blood T cells: a sorted CD56 or NKG2C T cell subset, CD4+ or CD8+ T cells, or bulk PBMC T cells (not recorded which). J is TRBJ2-5 and V is TRBV7-8; TCRdb returns TRBD2, unconfirmable since there is no DNA. The receptor was derived from a man aged 18-30 years in good health. CDR3 protein: CASSLPGGRSRETQYF.